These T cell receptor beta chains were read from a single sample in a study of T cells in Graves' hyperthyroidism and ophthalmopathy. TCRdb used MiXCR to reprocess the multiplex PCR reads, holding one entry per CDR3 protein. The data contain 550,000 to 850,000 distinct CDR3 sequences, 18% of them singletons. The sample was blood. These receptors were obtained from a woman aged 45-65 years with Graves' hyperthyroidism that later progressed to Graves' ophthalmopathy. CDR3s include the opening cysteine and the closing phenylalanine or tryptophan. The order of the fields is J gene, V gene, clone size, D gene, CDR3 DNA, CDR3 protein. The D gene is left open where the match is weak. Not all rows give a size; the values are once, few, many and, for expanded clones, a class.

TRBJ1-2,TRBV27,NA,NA,TGTGCCAGCAGTCCCCCCGGGGCCATTGGCTACACCTTC,CASSPPGAIGYTF
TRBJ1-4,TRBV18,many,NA,TGTGCCAGCTCACCTCAGGACGGTGAAAAACTGTTTTTT,CASSPQDGEKLFF
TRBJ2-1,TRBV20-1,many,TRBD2,TGCAGTGCTAGTGGTGTAGCGGGGGGGCTTGATGAGCAGTTCTTC,CSASGVAGGLDEQFF
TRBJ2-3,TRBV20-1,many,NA,TGCAGTGCTAGCGGGGGTGAGGCAGATACGCAGTATTTT,CSASGGEADTQYF
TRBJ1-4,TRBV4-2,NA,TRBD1,TGTGCCAGCAGCCGTATACAGGGGGCGGATGAAAAACTGTTTTTT,CASSRIQGADEKLFF
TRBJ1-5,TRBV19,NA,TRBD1,TGTGCCAGTATGTTTGGGACAGGGGCAAATCAGCCCCAGCATTTT,CASMFGTGANQPQHF
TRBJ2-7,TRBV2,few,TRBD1,TGTGCCAGCGGGACAGCGCAGTACTTC,CASGTAQYF
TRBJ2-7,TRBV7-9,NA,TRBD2,TGTGCCAGCAGCTCAGGGAGCGGGGCCCACTACGAGCAGTACTTC,CASSSGSGAHYEQYF
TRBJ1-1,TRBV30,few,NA,TGTGCCTGGAGTGTACCCCTGGAGGGATTGAAGACTGAAGCTTTCTTT,CAWSVPLEGLKTEAFF
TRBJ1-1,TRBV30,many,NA,TGTGCCTGGAGAAGTCTCGACAGGCCCATGAACACTGAAGCTTTCTTT,CAWRSLDRPMNTEAFF
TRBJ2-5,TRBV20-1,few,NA,TGCAGTGCTAGAGGCAGGGTCTTGGCCCAGTACTTC,CSARGRVLAQYF
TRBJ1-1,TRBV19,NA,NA,TGTGCCAGTAGTATAGGAACAGGGAGATCCGCTGAAGCTTTCTTT,CASSIGTGRSAEAFF
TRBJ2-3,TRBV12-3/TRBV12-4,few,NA,TGTGCCAGCAGTTTTTCGGGGGTATCTAGCACAGATACGCAGTATTTT,CASSFSGVSSTDTQYF
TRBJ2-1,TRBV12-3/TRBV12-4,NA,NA,TGTGCCAGCAGTTTACTGACAGAGACCTACAATGAGCAGTTCTTC,CASSLLTETYNEQFF
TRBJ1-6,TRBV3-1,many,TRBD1,TGTGCCAGCAGCCAAGATTTAACAGGGGGCTATAATTCACCCCTCCACTTT,CASSQDLTGGYNSPLHF
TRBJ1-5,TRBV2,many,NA,TGTGCCAGCAGTGAATGGGCGGGAAAGCCCCAGCATTTT,CASSEWAGKPQHF
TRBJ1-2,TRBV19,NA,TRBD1,TGTGCCGCGTACAGGGGGCTCTATGGCTACACCTTC,CAAYRGLYGYTF
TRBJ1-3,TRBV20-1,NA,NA,TGCAGTGCTAGAGACGCCACCCCGGGTTTCGGGGGAAACACCATATATTTT,CSARDATPGFGGNTIYF
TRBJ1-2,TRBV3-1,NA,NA,TGTGCCAGCAGCCAAGGCCACAGCGGTGGGGGCTACACCTTC,CASSQGHSGGGYTF
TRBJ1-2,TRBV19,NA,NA,TGTGCCAGTAGTATCAGGGGCGGCAGCGGATATTATGGCTACACCTTC,CASSIRGGSGYYGYTF
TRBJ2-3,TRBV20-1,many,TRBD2,TGCAGTGCCGGCGGGGGAGGGAGGACAGATACGCAGTATTTT,CSAGGGGRTDTQYF
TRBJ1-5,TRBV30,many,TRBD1,TGTGCCTGGAGTGCGGACAGGGGTTTTAGTAAGCAGCCCCAGCATTTT,CAWSADRGFSKQPQHF
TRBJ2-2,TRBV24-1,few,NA,TGTGCCACCACGGGACTCAACACCGGGGAGCTGTTTTTT,CATTGLNTGELFF
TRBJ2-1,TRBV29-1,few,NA,TGCAGCGTTGATGCGGAGCAAACGTACAATGAGCAGTTCTTC,CSVDAEQTYNEQFF
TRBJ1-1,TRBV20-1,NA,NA,TGCAGTGCTAGGGATCACAGGGCGGGAGAAGCTTTCTTT,CSARDHRAGEAFF
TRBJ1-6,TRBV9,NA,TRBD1,TGTGCCAGCTCGAGACAGGGGCCAAGTAATTCACCCCTCCACTTT,CASSRQGPSNSPLHF
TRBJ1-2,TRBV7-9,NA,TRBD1,TGTGCCAGCAGCTCGGGACAGCGCTTTTGGGGCTACACCTTC,CASSSGQRFWGYTF
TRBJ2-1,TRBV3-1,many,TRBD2,TGTGCCAGCAGCCGCCCCGGGACTAGCTCCTACAATGAGCAGTTCTTC,CASSRPGTSSYNEQFF
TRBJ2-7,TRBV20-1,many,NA,TGCAGTGCTAGTCGGTTGAACACCTACGAGCAGTACTTC,CSASRLNTYEQYF
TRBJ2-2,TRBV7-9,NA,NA,TGTGCCAGCAGCTCTGACAAGAACACCGGGGAGCTGTTTTTT,CASSSDKNTGELFF
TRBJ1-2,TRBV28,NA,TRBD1,TGTGCCAGCAGTTCGATACGATCACCAGGGGGCTCCTATGGCTACACCTTC,CASSSIRSPGGSYGYTF
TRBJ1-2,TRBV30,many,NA,TGTGCCTGGAGTGTACTCACCAACTATGGCTACACCTTC,CAWSVLTNYGYTF
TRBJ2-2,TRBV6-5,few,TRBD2,TGTGCCAGCAGTTACCGAAGACTAGCGGGCGCCGGGAACACCGGGGAGCTGTTTTTT,CASSYRRLAGAGNTGELFF
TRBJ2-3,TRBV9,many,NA,TGTGCCAGCAGCGTAGGGACAGAGAACACAGATACGCAGTATTTT,CASSVGTENTDTQYF
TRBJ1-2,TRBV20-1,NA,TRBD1,TGCAGTGCTAGAGGTCACCCGGGACAGCCGTACTATGGCCACACCTTC,CSARGHPGQPYYGHTF
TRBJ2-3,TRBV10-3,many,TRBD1,TGTGCCATCAGTGGGGAGACAGGGAGCACAGATACGCAGTATTTT,CAISGETGSTDTQYF
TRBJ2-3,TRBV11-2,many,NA,TGTGCCAGCAGCTTAAGGTCTTGGCAGGGCGAAACAGATACGCAGTATTTT,CASSLRSWQGETDTQYF
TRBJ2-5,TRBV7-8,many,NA,TGTGCCAGCAGCTATGGGGGGGGCTCCAGGGAGACCCAGTACTTC,CASSYGGGSRETQYF
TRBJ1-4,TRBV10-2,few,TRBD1,TGCGCCAGCAGTCGGGACAGGGTTGTATCTAATGAAAAACTGTTTTTT,CASSRDRVVSNEKLFF
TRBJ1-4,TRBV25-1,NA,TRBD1,TGTGCCAGCAGTCAACCAGGGGGGGTTGAGGAAAAACTGTTTTTT,CASSQPGGVEEKLFF
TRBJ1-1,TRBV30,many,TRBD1,TGTGCCTGGAGTGTGGGACAGGGTGGCACTGAAGCTTTCTTT,CAWSVGQGGTEAFF
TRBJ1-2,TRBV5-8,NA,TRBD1,TGTGCCAGCAGCTGGGGGACAGGGGAGGACTATGGCTACACCTTC,CASSWGTGEDYGYTF
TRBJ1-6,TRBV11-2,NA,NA,TGTGCCAGCAGCACCACGGGACAATTAGGAAATTCACCCCTCCACTTT,CASSTTGQLGNSPLHF
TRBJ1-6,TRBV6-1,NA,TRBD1,TGTGCCAGCAGTTTCGCGAATAGACAGGGCAGCTCCTATAATTCACCCCTCCACTTT,CASSFANRQGSSYNSPLHF
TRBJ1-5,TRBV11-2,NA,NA,TGTGCCAGCAGCTTAGTTTCAGGGCCAGGTCAGCCCCAGCATTTT,CASSLVSGPGQPQHF
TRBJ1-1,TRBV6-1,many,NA,TGTGCCAGCAGTGAATCGTGGGGCATGAACACTGAAGCTTTCTTT,CASSESWGMNTEAFF
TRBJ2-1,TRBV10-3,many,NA,TGTGCCACCTCGCCGATAGAGGCCAAATACAATGAGCAGTTCTTC,CATSPIEAKYNEQFF
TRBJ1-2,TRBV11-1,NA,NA,TGTGCCAGCAGCTCAACAGCCCGGACCTATGGCTACACCTTC,CASSSTARTYGYTF
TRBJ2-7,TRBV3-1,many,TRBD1,TGTGCCAGCAGCCAAGGGACAGGGCGACCCCGCAACCTATCCTACGAGCAGTACTTC,CASSQGTGRPRNLSYEQYF
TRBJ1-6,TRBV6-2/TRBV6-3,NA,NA,TGTGCCAGCAGTTACCCCCCCCGGACTAGCTCCTATAATTCACCCCTCCACTTT,CASSYPPRTSSYNSPLHF
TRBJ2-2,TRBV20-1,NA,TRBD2,TGCAGTGCTGCGCGACTAGCGGGACCGAACACCGGGGAGCTGTTTTTT,CSAARLAGPNTGELFF
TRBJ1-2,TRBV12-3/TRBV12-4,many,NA,TGTGCCACCAATCGAGCGTTAATGGGCGGCTACACCTTC,CATNRALMGGYTF
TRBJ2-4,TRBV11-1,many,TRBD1,TGTGCCAGCAGCTTACGGGACAGAGGGGACATTCAGTACTTC,CASSLRDRGDIQYF
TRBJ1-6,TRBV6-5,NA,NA,TGTGCCAGCAGTTACGACAGGCGAAATTCACCCCTCCACTTT,CASSYDRRNSPLHF
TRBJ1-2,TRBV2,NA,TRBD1,TGTGCCAGCAGTGATCCGGGACAGGGTTATGGCTACACCTTC,CASSDPGQGYGYTF
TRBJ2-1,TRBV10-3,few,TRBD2,TGTGCCATCACCGAACTAGCGGGGGGTGGTGAGCAGTTCTTC,CAITELAGGGEQFF